The clone carrying this T cell receptor beta chain was counted ten times or more. The data originate from a study of T cells in Graves' hyperthyroidism and ophthalmopathy. RNA transcripts provided the source from which TCR beta CDR3 regions were amplified. A first-round RT-PCR of the TCR CDR3 used the HTBI primer set. TCRdb re-derived calls from the multiplex PCR reads in MiXCR, one entry per CDR3 protein. The sample contains approximately 700,000 distinct CDR3 sequences, roughly 15% of which appear only once. The CDR3 totals 12 residues. The V gene end was trimmed by 4 bases and the J gene end by 10 bases; junction bases not matched to a gene: 9. Germline V gene lookup returns CDR1 SQVTM and CDR2 ANQGSEA.

The sequencing sample was made of blood. The chain uses TRBV29-1 and TRBJ1-1, with 7 nucleotides matching TRBD1. The sequence derives from a man aged 18 to 30 with Graves' hyperthyroidism. The CDR3 DNA reads as TGCAGCGTTGCTTACAGGGGAGGAGTAGCTTTCTTT. It encodes CSVAYRGGVAFF. Full variable domain (rest looked up from reference TRBV29-1 and TRBJ1-1): SAVISQKPSRDICQRGTSLTIQCQVDSQVTMMFWYRQQPGQSLTLIATANQGSEATYESGFVIDKFPISRPNLTFSTLTVSNMSPEDSSIYLCSVAYRGGVAFFGQGTRLTVV.